The entry that follows covers one T cell receptor (beta chain) sequence. Depths of 1 in 200,000 to 1 in 1 million T cells were the sequencing target. The method was immunoSEQ multiplex PCR; TCRdb's version includes in-frame clones alone and lacks a portion of them. The repertoire holds 40,000 to 50,000 clones, with about 50% as singletons. PBMCs were cryopreserved, and 1.5 to 2.5 micrograms of genomic DNA from them went into TCR beta libraries. V lost 6 bases to trimming and J lost 5 bases; unmatched junction nucleotides: 11. Germline-derived CDR1 and CDR2 are MNHNS and SASEGT. This CDR3 region has 15 residues. These data come from a study of cytotoxic CD8 clonotypes in ibrutinib-treated CLL. Across the whole study: Enrolment comprised around 11 relapsed/refractory and roughly 15 treatment-naive patients; under 18 were IGHV unmutated. Complete response was seen in 2 patients and partial in some 24; about twelve progressed and some 14 stayed remitted after a median roughly 65 months.

The sequence was collected from a human donor with chronic lymphocytic leukemia. The starting material was PBMCs, obtained after 24 months of ibrutinib treatment. The chain is built from TRBV6-1 and TRBJ2-5, with 8 bases that match TRBD2. The CDR3 is CASREGLVTRETQYF. The CDR3 DNA reads as TGTGCCAGCAGGGAGGGACTAGTAACGCGTGAGACCCAGTACTTC.